The clone carrying this T cell receptor (beta chain) was found once. Its antigen is not known. V shed 0 bases and J shed 2 bases, with 11 bases lying between them. The CDR3 runs 15 residues. The V gene's germline CDR1 is KGHSH and CDR2 LQKENI. This record comes from a study of cytomegalovirus exposure and HLA in healthy donors. Overall study findings and caveats: Trimming of TCR beta V- and J-genes showed a link, identified in a later analysis, to a missense DCLRE1C variant.

The PCR was carried out with 60 Vbeta primers and 13 Jbeta primers. The protocol was immunoSEQ multiplex PCR, while the TCRdb copy is restricted to in-frame clones and leaves out a portion. The repertoire consists of tens of thousands of clones, with roughly 73% occurring once and the leading ten covering nearly 2.5%. Sequenced material: PBMCs. The chain joins TRBV18 to TRBJ2-7; the D gene is possibly TRBD1 (6 bases). The sequence was obtained from a male donor in good health and CMV-seropositive. CDR3 in DNA: TGTGCCAGCTCACCACCGGGCAGGGGAGCCTACGAGCAGTACTTC. Its translation is CASSPPGRGAYEQYF.